This T cell receptor (beta chain) came from a study of T-cell memory formation after mild COVID-19. Findings of the study overall: Some SARS-CoV-2-responding clones were already detected in memory before infection.

The CDR3 sequence is 16 residues long. Trimming took 3 bases from V and 3 from J; bases not matched to a gene: 8. The germline V gene encodes CDR1 LGHNA and CDR2 YSLEER. TCRdb itself ran the 5' RACE reads through MiXCR, one entry per CDR3 protein. This sample carries 250,000 to 350,000 distinct CDR3 sequences, about 16% of them seen once, and the ten largest clones take 22%. This clonotype showed up just a few times. Its target is unknown. This sequence joins TRBV4-3 and TRBJ1-2; 9 bases align to TRBD1. The sequenced sample consisted of PBMCs or a T cell subset sorted from them (not recorded which). This clonotype was sampled from a man between 18 and 35 years old who had mild COVID-19 (a few samples of this study predate the infection). Cell type and time point are not known. DNA for the CDR3: TGCGCCAGCAGCCAGTACCCCGGACAGGGGCACTATGGCTACACCTTC. It encodes CASSQYPGQGHYGYTF.